This TCR beta chain emerged from a study of a mutant IDH1 vaccine in newly diagnosed glioma. Study information: A roughly 60% male, around 38% female split and a mean age of around 37 years characterized treated patients.

Data came from immunoSEQ multiplex PCR; TCRdb stores just in-frame clones and leaves some out. The data hold some 100,000 clones, with around four fifths observed a single time. Time point reported: baseline, week 1 (first vaccination visit). Treatment: pre-vaccination baseline after standard-of-care therapy. Each astrocytoma in the donors was new, WHO grade 3 or 4, IDH1-mutant and ATRX-lost. The CDR3 has 16 residues. V lost 1 base and J lost 8, with 15 bases in between. CDR1 and CDR2 (germline): SGHTA, FQGNSA. The sequenced sample was PBMCs, obtained from a glioma patient treated with radiotherapy, temozolomide or both. This TCR was recovered from a woman in her fifties or sixties with glioma. The V and J genes are TRBV7-2 and TRBJ1-6; a possible D gene is TRBD1 (6 bases). CDR3: CASSLDRTGADSPLHF. Written as DNA, the CDR3 is TGTGCCAGCAGCTTAGACCGGACGGGGGCGGATTCACCCCTCCACTTT.